Sequencing of this TCR beta chain was carried out in a study of OX40 agonist ivuxolimab in advanced cancers. CDR1 and CDR2 from the germline V gene are MNHEY and SMNVEV (reference sequence). The CDR3 is 17 residues long. Trimming cost V 6 bases and J 0 bases; bases outside gene matches: 11. Measured with immunoSEQ multiplex PCR; TCRdb has only the in-frame clones, and not every one. The table has roughly 76,000 clones, just under 85% seen once; the top ten hold 5.5% to 7%. J is TRBJ2-1 and V is TRBV27; 7 bases agree with TRBD1. Here the sequenced sample was CD4+ or CD8+ T cells sorted from blood, taken in a trial of the OX40 agonist ivuxolimab. The source is an adult with an advanced solid tumor such as melanoma, head and neck, liver or kidney cancer. The CDR3 reads CASRPNRGEASYNEQFF. In DNA, the CDR3 is TGTGCCAGCAGACCAAACAGGGGAGAAGCCTCCTACAATGAGCAGTTCTTC.